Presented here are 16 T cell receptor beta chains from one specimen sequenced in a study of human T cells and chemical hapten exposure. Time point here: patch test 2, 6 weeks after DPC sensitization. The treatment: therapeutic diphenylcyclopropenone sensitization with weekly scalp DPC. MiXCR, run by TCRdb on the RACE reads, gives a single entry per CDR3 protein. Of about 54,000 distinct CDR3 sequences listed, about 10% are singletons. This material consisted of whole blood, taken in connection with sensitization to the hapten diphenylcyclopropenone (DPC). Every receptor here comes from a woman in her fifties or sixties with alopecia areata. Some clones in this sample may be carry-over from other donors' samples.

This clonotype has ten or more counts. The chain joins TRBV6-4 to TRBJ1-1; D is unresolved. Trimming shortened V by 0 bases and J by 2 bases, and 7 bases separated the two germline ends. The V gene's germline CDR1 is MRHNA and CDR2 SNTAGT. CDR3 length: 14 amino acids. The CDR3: CASSDSHENTEAFF. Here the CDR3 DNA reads TGTGCCAGCAGTGACTCACACGAAAACACTGAAGCTTTCTTT.

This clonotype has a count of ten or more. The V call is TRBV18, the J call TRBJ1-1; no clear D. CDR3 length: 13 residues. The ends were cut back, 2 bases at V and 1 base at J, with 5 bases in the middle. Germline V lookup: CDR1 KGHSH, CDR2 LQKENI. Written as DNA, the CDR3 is TGTGCCAGCTCACCAACGGGGAACACTGAAGCTTTCTTT. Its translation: CASSPTGNTEAFF.

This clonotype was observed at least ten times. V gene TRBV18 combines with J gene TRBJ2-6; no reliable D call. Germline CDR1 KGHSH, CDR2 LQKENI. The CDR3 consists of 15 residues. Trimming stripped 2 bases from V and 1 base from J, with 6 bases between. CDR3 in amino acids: CASSPSVSGANVLTF. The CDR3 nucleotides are TGTGCCAGCTCACCATCCGTGTCTGGGGCCAACGTCCTGACTTTC.

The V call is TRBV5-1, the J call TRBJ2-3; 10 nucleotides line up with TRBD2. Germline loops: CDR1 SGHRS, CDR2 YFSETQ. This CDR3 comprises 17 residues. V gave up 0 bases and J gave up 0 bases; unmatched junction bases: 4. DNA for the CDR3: TGCGCCAGCAGCTTGGCCCCGGGACTAGCGAGCACAGATACGCAGTATTTT. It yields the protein CASSLAPGLASTDTQYF. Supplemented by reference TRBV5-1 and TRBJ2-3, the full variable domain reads KAGVTQTPRYLIKTRGQQVTLSCSPISGHRSVSWYQQTPGQGLQFLFEYFSETQRNKGNFPGRFSGRQFSNSRSEMNVSTLELGDSALYLCASSLAPGLASTDTQYFGPGTRLTVL.

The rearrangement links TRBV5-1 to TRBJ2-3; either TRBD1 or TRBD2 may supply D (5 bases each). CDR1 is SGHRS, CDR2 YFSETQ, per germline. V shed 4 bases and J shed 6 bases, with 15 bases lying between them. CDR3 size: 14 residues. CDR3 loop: CASSIRDEVDTQYF. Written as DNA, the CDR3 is TGCGCCAGCAGCATCCGGGACGAGGTGGATACGCAGTATTTT.

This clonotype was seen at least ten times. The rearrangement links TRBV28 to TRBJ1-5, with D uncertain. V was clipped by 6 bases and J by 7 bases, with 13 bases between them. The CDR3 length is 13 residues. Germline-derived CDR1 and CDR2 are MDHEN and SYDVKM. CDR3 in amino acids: CASRPSTGQPQHF. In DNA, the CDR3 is TGTGCCAGCAGGCCGTCAACTGGGCAGCCCCAGCATTTT.

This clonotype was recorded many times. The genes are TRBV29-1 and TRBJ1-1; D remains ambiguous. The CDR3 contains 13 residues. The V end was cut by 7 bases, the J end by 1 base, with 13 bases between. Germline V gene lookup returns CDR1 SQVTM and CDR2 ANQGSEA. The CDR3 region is CSAIQIWNTEAFF. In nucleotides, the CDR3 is TGCAGCGCGATACAGATTTGGAACACTGAAGCTTTCTTT.

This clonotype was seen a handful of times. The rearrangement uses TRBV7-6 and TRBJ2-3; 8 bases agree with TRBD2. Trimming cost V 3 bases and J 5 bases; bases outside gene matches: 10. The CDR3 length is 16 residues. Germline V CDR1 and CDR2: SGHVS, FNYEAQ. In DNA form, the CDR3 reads TGTGCCAGCAGCTTTTCGGCGGGGGGTATGCGAGATACGCAGTATTTT. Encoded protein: CASSFSAGGMRDTQYF.

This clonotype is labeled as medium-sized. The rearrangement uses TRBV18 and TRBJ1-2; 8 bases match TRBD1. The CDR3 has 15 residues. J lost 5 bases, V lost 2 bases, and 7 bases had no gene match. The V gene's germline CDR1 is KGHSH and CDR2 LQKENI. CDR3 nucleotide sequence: TGTGCCAGCTCACCAGTTGGACAGGGCCGGTATGGCTACACCTTC. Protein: CASSPVGQGRYGYTF.

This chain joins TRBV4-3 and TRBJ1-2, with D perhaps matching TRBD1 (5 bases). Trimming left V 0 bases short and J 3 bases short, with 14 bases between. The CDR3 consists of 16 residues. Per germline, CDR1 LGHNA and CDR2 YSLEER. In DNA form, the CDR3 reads TGCGCCAGCAGCCAAGATAGGGCAGGGTCCTACTATGGCTACACCTTC. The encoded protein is CASSQDRAGSYYGYTF.

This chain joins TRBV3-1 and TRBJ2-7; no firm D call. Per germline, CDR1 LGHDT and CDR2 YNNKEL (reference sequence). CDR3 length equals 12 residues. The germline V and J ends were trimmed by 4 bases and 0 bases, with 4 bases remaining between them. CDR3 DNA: TGTGCCAGCAGCCTAAACTCCTACGAGCAGTACTTC. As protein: CASSLNSYEQYF.

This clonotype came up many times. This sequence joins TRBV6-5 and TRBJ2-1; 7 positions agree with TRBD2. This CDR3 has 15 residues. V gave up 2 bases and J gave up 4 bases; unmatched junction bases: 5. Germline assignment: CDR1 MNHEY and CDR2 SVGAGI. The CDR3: CASSYGGSGYNEQFF. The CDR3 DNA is TGTGCCAGCAGTTACGGGGGTAGCGGGTACAATGAGCAGTTCTTC.

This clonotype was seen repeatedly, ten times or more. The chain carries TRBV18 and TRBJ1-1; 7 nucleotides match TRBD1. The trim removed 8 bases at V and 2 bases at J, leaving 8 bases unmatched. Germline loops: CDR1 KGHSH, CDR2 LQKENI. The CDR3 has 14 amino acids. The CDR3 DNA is TGTGCCAGCATATCAGGGGGGGGAAACACTGAAGCTTTCTTT. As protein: CASISGGGNTEAFF.

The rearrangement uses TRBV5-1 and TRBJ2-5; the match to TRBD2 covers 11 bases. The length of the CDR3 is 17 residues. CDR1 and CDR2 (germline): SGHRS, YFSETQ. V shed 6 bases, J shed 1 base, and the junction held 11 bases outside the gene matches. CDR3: CASTAGTSGPLQETQYF. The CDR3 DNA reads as TGCGCCAGCACCGCCGGGACTAGCGGTCCGCTCCAAGAGACCCAGTACTTC.

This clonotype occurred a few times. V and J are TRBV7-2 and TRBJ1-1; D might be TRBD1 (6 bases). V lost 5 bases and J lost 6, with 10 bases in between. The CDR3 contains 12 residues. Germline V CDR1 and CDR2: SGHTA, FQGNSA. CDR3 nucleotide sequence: TGTGCCAGCAGCACCCGGACAGCTGAAGCTTTCTTT. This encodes CASSTRTAEAFF.

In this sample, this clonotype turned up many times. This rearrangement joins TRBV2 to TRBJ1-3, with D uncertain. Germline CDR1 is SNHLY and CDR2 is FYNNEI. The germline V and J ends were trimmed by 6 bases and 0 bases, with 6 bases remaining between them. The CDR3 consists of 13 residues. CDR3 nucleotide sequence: TGTGCCAGCAGACCAAGCTCTGGAAACACCATATATTTT. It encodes CASRPSSGNTIYF.